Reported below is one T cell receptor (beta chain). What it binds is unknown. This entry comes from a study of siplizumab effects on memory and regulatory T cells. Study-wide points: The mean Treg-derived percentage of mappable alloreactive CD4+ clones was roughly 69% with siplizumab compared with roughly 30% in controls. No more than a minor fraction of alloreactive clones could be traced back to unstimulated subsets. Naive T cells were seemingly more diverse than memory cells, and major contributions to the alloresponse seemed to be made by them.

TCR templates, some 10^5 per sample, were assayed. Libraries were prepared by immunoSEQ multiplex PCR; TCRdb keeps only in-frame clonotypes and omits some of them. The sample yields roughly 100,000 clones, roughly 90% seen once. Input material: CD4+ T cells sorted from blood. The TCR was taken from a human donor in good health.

This CDR3 is CASSLTGGRAIEETQYF. In DNA, the CDR3 is TGTGCCAGCAGCTTAACGGGCGGGAGGGCGATTGAAGAGACCCAGTACTTC. The chain carries TRBV7-3 and TRBJ2-5; 9 nucleotides agree with TRBD2. With V trimmed by 0 bases and J by 3 bases, 8 bases remained unmatched. Germline values: CDR1 SGHTA, CDR2 FQGTGA. The CDR3 has 17 residues.